This TCR beta chain was identified in a study of T cell responses to AZD1222 COVID-19 vaccine. Germline CDR1 SGHRS, CDR2 YFSETQ. This CDR3 has 15 residues. Trimming stripped 5 bases from V and 3 bases from J, with 15 bases between. Repertoires were generated with immunoSEQ multiplex PCR, while TCRdb's copy carries only in-frame clones and drops some. The sample lists over 120,000 clones; 75% to 90% were seen once. This clone was seen just once. The rearrangement uses TRBV5-1 and TRBJ1-5, with D perhaps TRBD1 (5 bases). This receptor was taken from an adult in good health. The sequencing here drew on peripheral blood, taken on day 0 of AZD1222 vaccination. The CDR3 DNA reads TGCGCCAGCAGTCTGAGGGGACTGACCAATCAGCCCCAGCATTTT. Protein product: CASSLRGLTNQPQHF.